This T cell receptor beta chain was profiled in a study of CD8 T cells in ankylosing spondylitis. The study's findings and limits: Ankylosing spondylitis blood appeared to be characterized by a TCR beta motif of 8 or 9 highly homologous variants. It was reported that disease-linked clones were significantly enriched in matched ankylosing spondylitis synovial fluid.

This clonotype was seen at least ten times. Its antigen is still unknown. The CDR3 extends over 15 amino acids. V dropped 3 bases and J dropped 2 bases, with 11 bases sitting between them. Per the germline V gene, CDR1 is KGHSH and CDR2 is LQKENI. TCRdb independently ran MiXCR on the 5' RACE reads; one entry per CDR3 protein. The sample holds approximately 250,000 distinct CDR3 sequences, about 24% seen once. Input material: blood, either unsorted or a sorted T cell fraction (not recorded which). V is TRBV18 and J is TRBJ1-3, with TRBD1 as a possible D gene (5 bases). The clonotype was recovered from a male donor with ankylosing spondylitis or in good health (not recorded which). DNA for the CDR3: TGTGCCAGCTCACCTGACAGTTTCCCTGGAAACACCATATATTTT. Translated, it gives CASSPDSFPGNTIYF.